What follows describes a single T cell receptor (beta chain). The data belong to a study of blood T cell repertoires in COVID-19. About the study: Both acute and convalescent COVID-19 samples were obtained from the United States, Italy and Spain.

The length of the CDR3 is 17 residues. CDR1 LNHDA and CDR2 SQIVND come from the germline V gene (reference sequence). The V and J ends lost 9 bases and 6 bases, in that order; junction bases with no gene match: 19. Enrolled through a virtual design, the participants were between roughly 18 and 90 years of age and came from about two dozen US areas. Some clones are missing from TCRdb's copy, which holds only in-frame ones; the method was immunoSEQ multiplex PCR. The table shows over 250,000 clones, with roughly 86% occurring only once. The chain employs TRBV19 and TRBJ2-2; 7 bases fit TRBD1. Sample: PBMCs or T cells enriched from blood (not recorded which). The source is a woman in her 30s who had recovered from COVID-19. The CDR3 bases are TGTGCCAGCAGATACAGGGGCGGGTCAGGCAGGTCCGGGGAGCTGTTTTTT. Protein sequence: CASRYRGGSGRSGELFF. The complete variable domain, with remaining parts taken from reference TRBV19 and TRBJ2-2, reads DGGITQSPKYLFRKEGQNVTLSCEQNLNHDAMYWYRQDPGQGLRLIYYSQIVNDFQKGDIAEGYSVSREKKESFPLTVTSAQKNPTAFYLCASRYRGGSGRSGELFFGEGSRLTVL.